Listed here are 14 T cell receptor beta chains from one sample, sequenced in a study of blood T cell repertoires in COVID-19. This table comes from immunoSEQ multiplex PCR, and its TCRdb copy is limited to in-frame clones, with some not included. The sample shows about 170,000 clones, around 82% of them seen only once. The sample was peripheral blood. These receptors were taken from a woman in her forties with COVID-19, enrolled during active disease.

CDR3 protein: CASSPRTSGRRNEQFF. The CDR3 nucleotides are TGTGCCAGCAGCCCACGGACTAGCGGGAGGCGCAATGAGCAGTTCTTC. The V gene is TRBV4-2, the J gene TRBJ2-1, with 14 bases matching TRBD2. Germline loops: CDR1 LGHNA, CDR2 YNFKEQ. This CDR3 has 16 amino acids. Trimming at V came to 4 bases and at J to 6 bases, leaving 5 bases not matched to a gene.

V usage is TRBV3-1 (or the pseudogene TRBV3-2) and J usage is TRBJ2-3; the match to TRBD2 covers 12 bases. J was trimmed by 2 bases and V by 4 bases; bases with no gene match: 4. CDR3 length: 16 residues. Per the germline V gene, CDR1 is LGHDT and CDR2 is YNNKEL (reference sequence). CDR3 loop: CASSPGTSGLTDTQYF. DNA for the CDR3: TGTGCCAGCAGCCCGGGGACTAGCGGGCTCACAGATACGCAGTATTTT.

The V and J genes are TRBV7-2 and TRBJ1-3; TRBD1 might be the D (6 bases). CDR3 size: 15 residues. CDR1 is SGHTA and CDR2 is FQGNSA in the germline V gene. Deletions cut 5 bases from V and 7 bases from J, with 18 bases between. CDR3 protein: CASSTGTGWGNTIYF. In DNA, the CDR3 is TGTGCCAGCAGCACAGGAACAGGGTGGGGGAACACCATATATTTT.

V usage is TRBV2 and J usage is TRBJ2-5; TRBD2 matches at 8 bases. The germline V gene has CDR1 SNHLY and CDR2 FYNNEI. Trimming at V came to 8 bases and at J to 4 bases, leaving 12 bases not matched to a gene. The CDR3 runs 15 residues. The CDR3 here is CASGRESGRGETQYF. CDR3 DNA: TGTGCCAGCGGGAGGGAAAGCGGGAGAGGAGAGACCCAGTACTTC.

CDR3 nucleotides: TGTGCCACCGAGGGCGCCTATGGCTACACCTTC. It codes for CATEGAYGYTF. The gene calls are TRBV28 and TRBJ1-2; D unclear. Germline lookup yields CDR1 MDHEN and CDR2 SYDVKM. This CDR3 contains 11 residues. V was pared by 10 bases and J by 4 bases, with 10 bases between.

The chain is built from TRBV5-4 and TRBJ1-6, with TRBD1 matching 7 bases. Germline V CDR1 and CDR2: SGHNT, YYREEE (reference sequence). The length of the CDR3 is 15 residues. The J segment lost 4 bases and the V segment lost 2 bases, leaving 3 bases of the junction unmatched. The CDR3 loop is CASSFRTGYNSPLHF. The CDR3 DNA reads TGTGCCAGCAGCTTCCGGACAGGTTATAATTCACCCCTCCACTTT.

This rearrangement joins TRBV5-5 to TRBJ2-2; no clear D gene. The V and J ends lost 4 bases and 4 bases respectively, with 17 bases between them. The germline gives CDR1 SGHKS, CDR2 YYEKEE (reference sequence). CDR3 size: 16 residues. The CDR3 spells CASSLKVQVGTGELFF. The CDR3 nucleotides are TGTGCCAGCAGCCTTAAGGTTCAGGTGGGCACCGGGGAGCTGTTTTTT.

This sequence joins TRBV5-4 and TRBJ2-2, with 9 bases that match TRBD1. This CDR3 is 15 amino acids long. With V trimmed by 4 bases and J by 3 bases, 4 bases remained unmatched. The germline gives CDR1 SGHNT, CDR2 YYREEE (reference sequence). The CDR3 reads CASSRQGVYTGELFF. CDR3 nucleotide sequence: TGTGCCAGCAGCCGACAGGGGGTTTACACCGGGGAGCTGTTTTTT.

This clone was detected only once. V usage is TRBV3-1 (or the pseudogene TRBV3-2) and J usage is TRBJ2-7; the match to TRBD2 covers 13 bases. The CDR3 spans 14 residues. Germline trimming cut 3 bases from V and 5 bases from J; bases unmatched to any gene: 1. Germline V gives CDR1 LGHDT, CDR2 YNNKEL (reference sequence). CDR3 loop: CASSHGTSGDEQYF. CDR3 DNA: TGTGCCAGCAGCCACGGGACTAGCGGGGACGAGCAGTACTTC.

A few counts support this clone. This chain joins TRBV18 and TRBJ1-2; D not certain. The V end was cut by 5 bases, the J end by 4 bases, with 14 bases between. Germline CDR1 is KGHSH and CDR2 is LQKENI. The CDR3 is 14 residues long. CDR3 nucleotide sequence: TGTGCCAGCTCAGACGAACAGCCAGTCTATGGCTACACCTTC. It specifies CASSDEQPVYGYTF.

This clone came up once. This chain joins TRBV6-1 and TRBJ2-7, with 12 bases that match TRBD2. V lost 5 bases, J lost 4 bases, and 6 bases stayed unmatched. This CDR3 region has 15 residues. CDR1 is MNHNS, CDR2 SASEGT, per germline. CDR3 region: CASSNVGTSGYEQYF. The CDR3 region has the DNA TGTGCCAGCAGTAATGTCGGGACTAGCGGGTACGAGCAGTACTTC.

The rearrangement links TRBV5-4 to TRBJ2-2, with TRBD1 matching 10 bases. CDR1 SGHNT and CDR2 YYREEE come from the germline V gene (reference sequence). Unmatched junction bases numbered 5, after V lost 2 bases and J lost 7 bases. The CDR3 runs to 15 residues. DNA of the CDR3: TGTGCCAGCAGCTTATGGACAGGGGGGAACGGGGAGCTGTTTTTT. Amino acid sequence: CASSLWTGGNGELFF.

This clone has just one count. This rearrangement joins TRBV6-1 to TRBJ2-2; 7 bases align to TRBD2. In germline, CDR1 is MNHNS, CDR2 SASEGT. Trimming cost V 1 base and J 6 bases; bases outside gene matches: 5. The CDR3 loop spans 15 amino acids. In DNA, the CDR3 is TGTGCCAGCAGTGAAGGGGGGAGGGATTCCGGGGAGCTGTTTTTT. It translates to CASSEGGRDSGELFF.

The chain links TRBV19 to TRBJ1-1; weak D call: TRBD1 (6 bases). The germline gives CDR1 LNHDA, CDR2 SQIVND (reference sequence). The CDR3 has 18 residues. V lost 7 bases and J lost 0, with 24 bases in between. The CDR3 sequence is CASTPLVGGSLMNTEAFF. The DNA of the CDR3 is TGTGCCAGTACCCCCCTAGTTGGGGGCTCACTAATGAACACTGAAGCTTTCTTT.